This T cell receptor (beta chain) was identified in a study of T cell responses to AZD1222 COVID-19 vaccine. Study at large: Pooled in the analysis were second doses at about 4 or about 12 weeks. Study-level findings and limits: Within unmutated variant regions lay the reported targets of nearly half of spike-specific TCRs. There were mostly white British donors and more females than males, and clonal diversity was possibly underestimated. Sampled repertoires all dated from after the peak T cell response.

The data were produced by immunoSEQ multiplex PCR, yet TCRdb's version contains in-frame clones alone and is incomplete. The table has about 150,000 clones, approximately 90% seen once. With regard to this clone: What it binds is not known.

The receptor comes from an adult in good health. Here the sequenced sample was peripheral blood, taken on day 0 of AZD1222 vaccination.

CDR3 protein: CASSLVWGDTRRDGYTF. The CDR3 coding sequence is TGTGCCAGCAGCTTAGTTTGGGGGGACACCCGGAGGGATGGCTACACCTTC. The chain employs TRBV7-9 and TRBJ1-2; perhaps TRBD1 as D (6 bases). The V gene lost 1 base and the J gene lost 6 bases, with 21 bases spanning the gap. CDR3 length equals 17 residues. The germline V gene encodes CDR1 SEHNR and CDR2 FQNEAQ (reference sequence).